Sequencing of this T cell receptor (beta chain) was carried out in a study of beta chain features in type 1 diabetes. Every isolated RNA sample was fully reverse transcribed, so sequencing captured expressed TCRB transcripts. Profiled with immunoSEQ multiplex PCR; TCRdb holds only in-frame clones, not every one. Here the sample spans fewer than 300,000 clones, roughly 10% being singletons. Findings and caveats of the study: TCRB CDR3s were moderately but significantly shorter in Type 1 diabetes patients in all four CD4+ subsets.

This clone was picked up a small number of times. What it binds is not known. Purity of each sorted population was above 95%. The sample taken for sequencing was naive CD4+ T cells from blood. This clonotype was sampled from a man aged 30-40 years with type 1 diabetes.

In DNA form, the CDR3 reads TGTGCCAGCAGTTACTCGATAACAGGACAGAACTATGGCTACACCTTC. Its protein product is CASSYSITGQNYGYTF. This sequence joins TRBV6-5 and TRBJ1-2, with D perhaps matching TRBD1 (6 bases). CDR1 and CDR2 (germline): MNHEY, SVGAGI. The V gene lost 0 bases and the J gene lost 2 bases, with 13 bases spanning the gap. There are 16 residues in the CDR3.